The rows below give T cell receptor beta chains drawn from one sample of a study of control samples from healthy donors and cancer patients. The table came from immunoSEQ multiplex PCR; TCRdb's copy has only in-frame clones and leaves some out. The top ten hold roughly 0.99% of the sample, which has some 51,000 clones, approximately 94% seen once. The sample taken for sequencing was blood. These receptor sequences come from a woman under 30 in good health. Each CDR3 is given with its conserved first and last residue. A D gene is named only where the DNA matches it firmly. The listing skips clone size in some rows; elsewhere it reads once, few, many or a size class.

D	V	J	size	CDR3	DNA
.	TRBV27	TRBJ2-5	.	CASSWTRFETQYF	TGTGCCAGCAGTTGGACAAGGTTCGAGACCCAGTACTTC
TRBD1	TRBV6-5	TRBJ1-2	.	CASSYRQGAQGYTF	TGTGCCAGCAGTTACAGACAGGGGGCGCAGGGCTACACCTTC
TRBD1	TRBV6-5	TRBJ1-1	.	CASSYRTGNEAFF	TGTGCCAGCAGTTACCGGACAGGGAATGAAGCTTTCTTT
.	TRBV5-1	TRBJ1-2	.	CASSLAGQLNYGYTF	TGCGCCAGCAGCTTGGCAGGGCAACTGAACTATGGCTACACCTTC
.	TRBV28	TRBJ1-4	.	CASNYAQVNRDEKLFF	TGTGCCAGCAACTACGCGCAGGTGAACAGGGATGAAAAACTGTTTTTT
TRBD2	TRBV4-1	TRBJ2-2	.	CASTSKPLAGGRANTGELFF	TGCGCCAGCACCTCAAAACCACTAGCGGGGGGGCGCGCGAACACCGGGGAGCTGTTTTTT
.	TRBV4-3	TRBJ1-2	.	CASSQDGYGYTF	TGCGCCAGCAGCCAGGACGGCTATGGCTACACCTTC
.	TRBV7-9	TRBJ1-2	.	CASSFSGHYGYTF	TGTGCCAGCAGCTTCTCAGGGCACTATGGCTACACCTTC
.	TRBV6-2/TRBV6-3	TRBJ2-6	once	CASSYDSSGANVLTF	TGTGCCAGCAGTTACGACAGCTCTGGGGCCAACGTCCTGACTTTC
.	TRBV2	TRBJ1-5	.	CASKKNWGGNQPQHF	TGTGCCAGCAAAAAGAATTGGGGCGGCAATCAGCCCCAGCATTTT
.	TRBV29-1	TRBJ1-1	.	CSVDSITGRRVIPAFF	TGCAGCGTTGATAGTATTACAGGGAGGCGAGTGATACCAGCTTTCTTT
.	TRBV6-5	TRBJ2-3	.	CASSDSGEADTQYF	TGTGCCAGCAGTGACTCGGGGGAAGCAGATACGCAGTATTTT
.	TRBV27	TRBJ2-7	.	CASSFGVEQYF	TGTGCCAGCAGTTTTGGCGTCGAGCAGTACTTC
.	TRBV2	TRBJ2-7	.	CASSPDTYEQYF	TGTGCCAGCAGTCCGGACACCTACGAGCAGTACTTC
.	TRBV5-1	TRBJ2-1	.	CASSLRTGVLYNEQFF	TGCGCCAGCAGCTTGAGGACGGGAGTTCTGTACAATGAGCAGTTCTTC
.	TRBV28	TRBJ1-6	.	CASSRRAGSNSPPHF	TGTGCCAGCAGTCGGCGAGCAGGATCCAATTCACCCCCCCACTTT
TRBD1	TRBV10-1	TRBJ2-1	.	CASSTDSDRGLRNEQFF	TGCGCCAGCTCGACCGATTCGGACAGGGGGCTAAGAAATGAGCAGTTCTTC
.	TRBV28	TRBJ1-2	.	CASRPPSGHIYGYTF	TGTGCCAGCAGACCCCCTTCGGGACACATCTATGGCTACACCTTC
TRBD2	TRBV7-2	TRBJ2-7	once	CASSFGGAVYEQYF	TGTGCCAGCAGCTTCGGGGGGGCGGTCTACGAGCAGTACTTC
.	TRBV7-9	TRBJ1-2	.	CASKLEGNYGYTF	TGTGCCAGCAAACTTGAAGGGAACTATGGCTACACCTTC
.	TRBV6-1	TRBJ1-6	.	CASSESSGAVGSPLHF	TGTGCCAGCAGTGAAAGTAGCGGGGCCGTCGGATCACCCCTCCACTTT
.	TRBV5-1	TRBJ1-5	.	CASSLKGENQPQHF	TGCGCCAGCAGCTTGAAGGGTGAGAATCAGCCCCAGCATTTT
.	TRBV6-1	TRBJ1-1	.	CASSEQENTEAFF	TGTGCCAGCAGTGAACAGGAGAACACTGAAGCTTTCTTT
.	TRBV28	TRBJ1-2	.	CASRAGTPYGYTF	TGTGCCAGCAGGGCCGGGACACCGTATGGCTACACCTTC
.	TRBV28	TRBJ1-5	once	CASSLLGKDLGHQPQHF	TGTGCCAGCAGTTTATTGGGAAAGGACCTCGGTCATCAGCCCCAGCATTTT
.	TRBV7-9	TRBJ2-2	.	CASSAWAGELFF	TGTGCCAGCAGCGCGTGGGCCGGGGAGCTGTTTTTT
.	TRBV18	TRBJ2-1	.	CASSPQEPLPRNEQFF	TGTGCCAGCTCACCACAAGAACCCCTCCCCCGCAATGAGCAGTTCTTC
.	TRBV6-6	TRBJ1-2	.	CASSLNYGYTF	TGTGCCAGCAGTCTAAACTATGGCTACACCTTC
TRBD1	TRBV19	TRBJ1-4	.	CASMDRYRNEKLFF	TGTGCCAGTATGGACAGGTACAGGAATGAAAAACTGTTTTTT
TRBD1	TRBV3-1/TRBV3-2	TRBJ2-1	.	CASSPTGQGGQFF	TGTGCCAGCAGCCCCACAGGACAGGGAGGGCAGTTCTTC
.	TRBV7-8	TRBJ1-4	.	CASSPSGGGFPEKLFF	TGTGCCAGCAGCCCTTCCGGGGGGGGGTTTCCTGAAAAACTGTTTTTT
TRBD1	TRBV7-8	TRBJ1-1	.	CASSLGDRRNTEAFF	TGTGCCAGCAGCTTAGGGGACAGGAGGAACACTGAAGCTTTCTTT
.	TRBV6-5	TRBJ2-3	.	CASSTRGRGTDTQYF	TGTGCCAGCAGCACGAGGGGACGGGGCACAGATACGCAGTATTTT
.	TRBV28	TRBJ1-4	.	CASSLIRGPNEKLFF	TGTGCCAGCAGTTTAATCAGGGGTCCCAATGAAAAACTGTTTTTT
TRBD1	TRBV15	TRBJ2-1	.	CATSPPGQGLNEQFF	TGTGCCACCAGCCCACCGGGACAGGGGTTGAATGAGCAGTTCTTC
.	TRBV3-1/TRBV3-2	TRBJ2-2	.	CASSQDTGVNTGELFF	TGTGCCAGCAGCCAAGATACGGGGGTGAACACCGGGGAGCTGTTTTTT
TRBD1	TRBV2	TRBJ2-3	.	CASSEVPGAPTGGAGTDTQYF	TGTGCCAGCAGTGAGGTTCCGGGGGCCCCGACAGGGGGCGCGGGTACAGATACGCAGTATTTT
.	TRBV15	TRBJ2-3	.	CATSGEGGPSDTQYF	TGTGCCACCAGCGGAGAGGGGGGGCCTAGTGATACGCAGTATTTT
TRBD1	TRBV7-6	TRBJ2-7	.	CASSVDRGDEQYF	TGTGCCAGCAGCGTCGACAGGGGAGACGAGCAGTACTTC
.	TRBV4-1	TRBJ1-1	.	CASSYPGKNTEAFF	TGCGCCAGCAGCTATCCAGGAAAGAACACTGAAGCTTTCTTT
.	TRBV10-3	TRBJ1-4	.	CAVGGNNEKLFF	TGTGCCGTAGGGGGAAATAATGAAAAACTGTTTTTT
.	TRBV6-5	TRBJ1-2	once	CASGRKEGNYGYTF	TGTGCCAGCGGGAGAAAGGAAGGGAACTATGGCTACACCTTC